The 21 T cell receptor beta chains presented below share a single source sample, sequenced in a study of cytomegalovirus exposure and HLA in healthy donors (TCRdb year 2017). Library preparation employed the immunoSEQ multiplex PCR assay. For the multiplex PCR, a mixture combining 60 forward primers for TCR Vbeta segments and 13 reverse primers for TCR Jbeta segments was used. This is the immuneACCESS table as TCRdb keeps it, with only in-frame sequences that have V and J called. A part of the clones is gone; compared with another copy, unresolved V genes explain less than half, and the rest is unexplained. For this sample the table gives some 150,000 clones, of which roughly four fifths were detected only once. Of the sample, 3% to 3.5% is held by the ten largest clones. The sample taken for sequencing was PBMCs. The receptor set was obtained from a male donor in good health and CMV-seronegative.

This clone has a handful of counts. Other DNA sequences in the same sample also yield this CDR3. V usage is TRBV19 and J usage is TRBJ1-5; D perhaps matches TRBD1 (6 bases). CDR1 and CDR2 (germline): LNHDA, SQIVND (reference sequence). This CDR3 comprises 15 residues. V lost 6 bases and J lost 2, with 14 bases in between. CDR3 region: CASSMGGAGNQPQHF. CDR3 in DNA: TGTGCCAGTAGCATGGGGGGGGCCGGCAATCAGCCCCAGCATTTT.

The chain joins TRBV15 to TRBJ2-3; the match to TRBD2 covers 12 bases. CDR3 length: 17 residues. J lost 8 bases, V lost 0 bases, and 9 bases had no gene match. CDR1 and CDR2 (germline): LNHNV, YYDKDF (reference sequence). This CDR3 reads CATSRDPLAGGFPTQYF. CDR3 DNA sequence: TGTGCCACCAGCAGAGATCCCCTAGCGGGGGGGTTCCCTACGCAGTATTTT.

This rearrangement joins TRBV18 to TRBJ1-1; 9 bases map to TRBD1. The CDR3 has 14 amino acids. With V trimmed by 4 bases and J by 6 bases, 6 bases remained unmatched. CDR1 and CDR2 from the germline V gene are KGHSH and LQKENI. For the CDR3, the DNA is TGTGCCAGCTCACTTACAGGGGGCAAGGCTGAAGCTTTCTTT. It encodes CASSLTGGKAEAFF.

The chain is built from TRBV6-6 and TRBJ2-7; D is uncertain. The CDR3 is 12 amino acids. From germline, CDR1 is MNHNY and CDR2 SVGAGI (reference sequence). Trimming stripped 5 bases from V and 3 bases from J, with 8 bases between. DNA of the CDR3: TGTGCCAGCAGTGAGACAAACTACGAGCAGTACTTC. Its protein is CASSETNYEQYF.

The chain carries TRBV4-1 and TRBJ2-1; 9 positions agree with TRBD2. V shed 0 bases, J shed 5 bases, and the junction held 8 bases outside the gene matches. This CDR3 is 17 amino acids long. Germline V CDR1 and CDR2: MGHRA, YSYEKL. The CDR3 nucleotides are TGCGCCAGCAGCCAAGATGCGTCTAGCGGGAAGGACAATGAGCAGTTCTTC. This translates into CASSQDASSGKDNEQFF.

The chain couples TRBV4-1 to TRBJ1-5; no clear D. Germline V gene lookup returns CDR1 MGHRA and CDR2 YSYEKL. Trimming took 0 bases from V and 4 from J, leaving 10 bases between them. The CDR3 consists of 15 residues. Written as DNA, the CDR3 is TGCGCCAGCAGCCAAGATTTTGGCAGGAATCAGCCCCAGCATTTT. Its protein is CASSQDFGRNQPQHF.

The chain uses TRBV29-1 and TRBJ1-1, with 7 nucleotides matching TRBD1. This CDR3 has 14 residues. J was trimmed by 6 bases and V by 3 bases; bases with no gene match: 10. Germline values: CDR1 SQVTM, CDR2 ANQGSEA. The CDR3 reads CSVEETGSVAEAFF. CDR3 DNA: TGCAGCGTTGAGGAGACAGGGTCGGTAGCTGAAGCTTTCTTT.

V gene TRBV7-2 combines with J gene TRBJ2-1, with 7 bases aligning to TRBD1. The junction had 8 bases not matched to a gene; V was cut back by 2 bases and J by 4 bases. Germline V gene data show CDR1 as SGHTA and CDR2 as FQGNSA. The CDR3 runs to 16 residues. In nucleotides, the CDR3 is TGTGCCAGCAGCTTACGCTCAGGGGGTACATACAATGAGCAGTTCTTC. Encoded protein: CASSLRSGGTYNEQFF.

This rearrangement joins TRBV19 to TRBJ2-7, with D possibly TRBD2 on 5 matching bases. Trimming removed 3 bases from V and 2 bases from J, with 8 bases in between. The germline V gene encodes CDR1 LNHDA and CDR2 SQIVND (reference sequence). The CDR3 has 13 amino acids. The CDR3 is CASSIGVPYEQYF. DNA for the CDR3: TGTGCCAGTAGTATCGGGGTTCCCTACGAGCAGTACTTC.

This clone appeared once. The chain's CDR3 is CAIRAPQGRPGYNEQFF. The CDR3 DNA follows: TGTGCCATCAGGGCCCCACAGGGACGACCCGGTTACAATGAGCAGTTCTTC. The chain uses TRBV10-3 and TRBJ2-1, with a possible D match to TRBD1 (6 bases). V shed 6 bases and J shed 4 bases, with 22 bases lying between them. Germline assignment: CDR1 ENHRY and CDR2 SYGVKD. The CDR3 spans 17 residues.

CDR3 in DNA: TGCGCCAGCAGCCAAGATGGGGCAGGGGCAAACTATGGCTACACCTTC. This translates into CASSQDGAGANYGYTF. The V call is TRBV4-1, the J call TRBJ1-2; D might be TRBD1 (6 bases). Germline assignment: CDR1 MGHRA and CDR2 YSYEKL. V was cut by 0 bases and J by 2 bases, with 13 bases left in between. The CDR3 totals 16 residues.

The rearrangement uses TRBV6-4 and TRBJ2-1; 11 bases line up with TRBD1. CDR1 and CDR2 from the germline V gene are MRHNA and SNTAGT. Trimming took 2 bases from V and 6 from J; bases not matched to a gene: 0. This CDR3 has 14 amino acids. The CDR3 region is CASSDGTGGNEQFF. The CDR3 DNA sequence: TGTGCCAGCAGTGACGGGACAGGGGGCAATGAGCAGTTCTTC.

This chain uses TRBV10-3 with TRBJ2-1, with 14 bases lining up with TRBD2. The germline gives CDR1 ENHRY, CDR2 SYGVKD. J was trimmed by 7 bases and V by 5 bases; bases with no gene match: 4. The CDR3 is made up of 15 amino acids. The CDR3 protein is CAISPGLAGENEQFF. DNA of the CDR3: TGTGCCATCAGTCCGGGACTAGCGGGAGAAAATGAGCAGTTCTTC.

The chain uses TRBV19 and TRBJ2-1; D is undetermined. The V end lost 3 bases, the J end lost 5 bases, and 8 bases lay between the germline ends. CDR3 length: 13 residues. Germline CDR1 is LNHDA and CDR2 is SQIVND (reference sequence). The CDR3 DNA follows: TGTGCCAGTAGTATGGGCAGCAACAATGAGCAGTTCTTC. This codes for CASSMGSNNEQFF.

The V call is TRBV25-1, the J call TRBJ2-1, with 8 bases identical to TRBD1. V lost 4 bases and J lost 9; bases outside the gene matches: 11. Per germline, CDR1 MGHDK and CDR2 SYGVNS. CDR3 size: 15 residues. CDR3 sequence: CASSADREVLAEQFF. Written as DNA, the CDR3 is TGTGCCAGCAGTGCGGACAGGGAGGTCTTGGCTGAGCAGTTCTTC.

The chain has TRBV4-3 and TRBJ2-1; 8 nucleotides match TRBD2. CDR3 length: 14 residues. Germline trimming cut 1 base from V and 8 bases from J; bases unmatched to any gene: 4. Germline values: CDR1 LGHNA, CDR2 YSLEER. The CDR3 reads CASSQARGGYEQFF. The CDR3 nucleotides read TGCGCCAGCAGCCAAGCCCGGGGGGGGTATGAGCAGTTCTTC.

This sequence joins TRBV7-9 and TRBJ2-5; TRBD2 matches at 10 bases. The DNA end lines up better with TRBJ2-7; the J call may be wrong. Looked up from germline, CDR1 is SEHNR and CDR2 is FQNEAQ (reference sequence). The CDR3 has 16 amino acids. The CDR3 DNA reads as TGTGCCAGCAGCAATCGCGCCGGGACTAGCGTCCACGAGCAGTACTTC. Protein sequence: CASSNRAGTSVHEQYF.

This chain uses TRBV10-3 with TRBJ2-2; 7 bases map to TRBD2. This CDR3 spans 15 amino acids. CDR1 and CDR2 (germline): ENHRY, SYGVKD. V lost 10 bases and J lost 4; bases outside the gene matches: 12. For the CDR3, the DNA is TGTGCCACCAAGGCCCTAGGGAGGGGCACCGGGGAGCTGTTTTTT. It codes for CATKALGRGTGELFF.

The V call is TRBV28, the J call TRBJ2-2, with TRBD2 matching 8 bases. The germline gives CDR1 MDHEN, CDR2 SYDVKM. The CDR3 covers 12 residues. Trimming cost V 9 bases and J 7 bases; bases outside gene matches: 4. This chain's CDR3 is CASSGTGGELFF. The CDR3 nucleotides read TGTGCCAGTAGCGGGACTGGCGGGGAGCTGTTTTTT. The variable domain in full, with the rest retrieved from reference TRBV28 and TRBJ2-2, is DVKVTQSSRYLVKRTGEKVFLECVQDMDHENMFWYRQDPGLGLRLIYFSYDVKMKEKGDIPEGYSVSREKKERFSLILESASTNQTSMYLCASSGTGGELFFGEGSRLTVL.

This clone was recorded a few times. Here the CDR3 reads CASSQDNRRGQGAYSYGYTF. CDR3 DNA: TGCGCCAGCAGCCAAGATAACCGTAGGGGACAGGGGGCGTACAGCTATGGCTACACCTTC. The chain employs TRBV4-1 and TRBJ1-2; 12 bases are a match to TRBD1. Germline V gene data show CDR1 as MGHRA and CDR2 as YSYEKL. This CDR3 has 20 residues. J was trimmed by 4 bases and V by 0 bases; bases with no gene match: 15.

This clone was seen a few times. The V and J genes are TRBV30 and TRBJ1-5; possible D gene TRBD1, 6 bases. Germline V gene sequence: CDR1 GTSNPN, CDR2 SVGIG (reference sequence). V was trimmed by 2 bases and J by 0 bases, leaving 11 bases between them. This CDR3 comprises 15 residues. The CDR3 DNA reads as TGTGCCTGGAGTAGTGGGGGCCTTAGCAATCAGCCCCAGCATTTT. Translation: CAWSSGGLSNQPQHF.